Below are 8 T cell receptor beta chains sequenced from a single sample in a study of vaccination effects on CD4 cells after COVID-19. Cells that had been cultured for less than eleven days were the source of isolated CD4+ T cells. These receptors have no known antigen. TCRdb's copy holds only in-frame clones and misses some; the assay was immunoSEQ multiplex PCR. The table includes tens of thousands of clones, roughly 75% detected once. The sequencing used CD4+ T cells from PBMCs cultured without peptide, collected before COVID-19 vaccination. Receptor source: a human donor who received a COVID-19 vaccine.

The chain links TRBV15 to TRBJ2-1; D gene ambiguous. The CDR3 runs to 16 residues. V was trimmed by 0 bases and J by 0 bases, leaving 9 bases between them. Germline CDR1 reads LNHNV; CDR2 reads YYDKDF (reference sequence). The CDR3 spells CATSRDRSSSYNEQFF. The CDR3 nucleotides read TGTGCCACCAGCAGAGACCGGTCAAGCTCCTACAATGAGCAGTTCTTC.

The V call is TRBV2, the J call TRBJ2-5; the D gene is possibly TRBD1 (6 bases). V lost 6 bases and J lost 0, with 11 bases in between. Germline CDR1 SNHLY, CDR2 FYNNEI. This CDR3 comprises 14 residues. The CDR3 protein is CASRLDRYQETQYF. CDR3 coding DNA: TGTGCCAGCAGACTCGACAGGTACCAAGAGACCCAGTACTTC.

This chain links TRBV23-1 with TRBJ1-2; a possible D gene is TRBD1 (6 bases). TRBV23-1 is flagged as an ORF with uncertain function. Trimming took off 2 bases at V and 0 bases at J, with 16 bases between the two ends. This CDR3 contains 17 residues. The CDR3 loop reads CASSQIVRGLPNYGYTF. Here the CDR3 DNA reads TGCGCCAGCAGTCAAATCGTCAGGGGCCTACCTAACTATGGCTACACCTTC.

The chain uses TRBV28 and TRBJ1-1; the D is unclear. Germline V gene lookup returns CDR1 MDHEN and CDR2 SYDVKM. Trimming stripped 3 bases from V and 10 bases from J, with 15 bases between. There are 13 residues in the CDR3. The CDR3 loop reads CASSFKRLHGAFF. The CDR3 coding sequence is TGTGCCAGCAGTTTTAAAAGATTACATGGAGCTTTCTTT.

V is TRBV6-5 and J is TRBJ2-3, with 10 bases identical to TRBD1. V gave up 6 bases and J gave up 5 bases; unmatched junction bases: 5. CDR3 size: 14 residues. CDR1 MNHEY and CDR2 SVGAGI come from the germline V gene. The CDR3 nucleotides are TGTGCCAGCAGCTGGGACAGGGGTGTAGATACGCAGTATTTT. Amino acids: CASSWDRGVDTQYF.

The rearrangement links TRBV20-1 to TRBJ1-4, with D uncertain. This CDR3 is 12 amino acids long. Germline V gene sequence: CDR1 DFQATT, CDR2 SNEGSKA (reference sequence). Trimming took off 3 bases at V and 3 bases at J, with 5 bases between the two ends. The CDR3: CSASRANEKLFF. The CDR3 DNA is TGCAGTGCTAGTCGGGCTAATGAAAAACTGTTTTTT.

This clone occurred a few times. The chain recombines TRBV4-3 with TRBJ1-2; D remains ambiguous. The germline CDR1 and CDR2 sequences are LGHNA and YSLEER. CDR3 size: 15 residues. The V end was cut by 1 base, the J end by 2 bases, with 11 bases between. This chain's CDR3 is CASSQGTRRNYGYTF. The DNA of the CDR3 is TGCGCCAGCAGCCAAGGAACAAGGAGGAACTATGGCTACACCTTC.

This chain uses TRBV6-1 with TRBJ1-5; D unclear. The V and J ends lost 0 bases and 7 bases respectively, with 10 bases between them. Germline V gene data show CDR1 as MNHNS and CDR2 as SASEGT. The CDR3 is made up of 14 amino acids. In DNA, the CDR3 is TGTGCCAGCAGTGAAGCAGGCAGGAGGCAGCCCCAGCATTTT. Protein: CASSEAGRRQPQHF.